Each of the 17 T cell receptor beta chains below was sequenced from the same sample in a study of T cells in localized non-small cell lung cancer. Clones were sequenced by immunoSEQ multiplex PCR, and TCRdb holds only the in-frame ones, with some missing. Among around 1,500 clones listed, less than 40% were seen once. Here the sequenced sample was normal lung tissue next to the tumor, taken before any cancer treatment. The receptor source for this set is a woman aged 35 to 69 with stage II lung adenocarcinoma.

This chain's CDR3 is CASSPPSGENYGYTF. As DNA, the CDR3 is TGTGCCAGCTCACCACCGTCTGGGGAAAACTATGGCTACACCTTC. The rearrangement uses TRBV18 and TRBJ1-2; D remains unclear. The V gene's germline CDR1 is KGHSH and CDR2 LQKENI. V was pared by 0 bases and J by 2 bases, with 10 bases between. The CDR3 has 15 amino acids.

This clone has only a few counts. The chain is built from TRBV6-8 and TRBJ2-2, with TRBD2 matching over 9 bases. CDR1 is MNHGY, CDR2 SAAAGT, per germline. The CDR3 has 15 amino acids. V gave up 5 bases and J gave up 3 bases; unmatched junction bases: 4. The CDR3 sequence is CASSEVAGDTGELFF. CDR3 nucleotide sequence: TGTGCCAGCAGTGAGGTAGCGGGGGACACCGGGGAGCTGTTTTTT.

This chain uses TRBV18 with TRBJ1-4; no firm D call. The CDR3 runs to 12 residues. CDR1 and CDR2 from the germline V gene are KGHSH and LQKENI. Trimming cost V 4 bases and J 5 bases, with 5 bases left between them. CDR3 bases: TGTGCCAGCTCACTGGAAAATGAAAAACTGTTTTTT. The encoded protein is CASSLENEKLFF.

This clone was detected only a few times. The chain links TRBV28 to TRBJ1-2; D may be TRBD1 (6 bases). Trimming pared 7 bases from V and 7 bases from J, leaving 16 bases between. CDR3 length equals 13 residues. The germline V gene has CDR1 MDHEN and CDR2 SYDVKM. The CDR3 region has the DNA TGTGCCAGCACTAAGGTGGGGGGCGGTGGCTACACCTTC. It translates to CASTKVGGGGYTF.

This chain links TRBV2 with TRBJ2-3; a possible D gene is TRBD1 (5 bases). Germline V CDR1 and CDR2: SNHLY, FYNNEI. The V and J ends lost 8 bases and 1 base respectively, with 13 bases between them. This CDR3 is 14 amino acids long. The CDR3 is CASASQGGTDTQYF. CDR3 DNA: TGTGCCAGCGCATCCCAGGGCGGCACAGATACGCAGTATTTT. The full variable domain, in which reference TRBV2 and TRBJ2-3 provide the parts outside the CDR3, is EPEVTQTPSHQVTQMGQEVILRCVPISNHLYFYWYRQILGQKVEFLVSFYNNEISEKSEIFDDQFSVERPDGSNFTLKIRSTKLEDSAMYFCASASQGGTDTQYFGPGTRLTVL.

This clone was detected only a few times. The chain's CDR3 is CASSQAVGETQYF. The CDR3 bases are TGCGCCAGCAGCCAGGCCGTTGGAGAGACCCAGTACTTC. The chain employs TRBV4-1 and TRBJ2-5; D not certain. V was trimmed by 3 bases and J by 4 bases, leaving 9 bases between them. The germline CDR1 and CDR2 sequences are MGHRA and YSYEKL. The CDR3 covers 13 residues.

This sequence joins TRBV19 and TRBJ1-3; no clear D. V lost 5 bases and J 1 base, leaving 3 bases between the germline ends. Germline loops: CDR1 LNHDA, CDR2 SQIVND (reference sequence). The CDR3 runs to 12 residues. The CDR3: CASSRSGNTIYF. The CDR3 DNA follows: TGTGCCAGTAGTCGATCTGGAAACACCATATATTTT.

The chain combines TRBV6-8 with TRBJ2-2, with a tentative D call TRBD2 (7 bases). The CDR3 has 15 amino acids. The germline CDR1 and CDR2 sequences are MNHGY and SAAAGT. Trimming left V 4 bases short and J 6 bases short, with 15 bases between. The CDR3 is CASSLGGGAAGELFF. Written as DNA, the CDR3 is TGTGCCAGCAGTTTAGGAGGGGGGGCGGCCGGGGAGCTGTTTTTT.

In its sample, this clone ranks as medium-sized. The V and J genes are TRBV11-3 and TRBJ2-7, with TRBD2 as a possible D gene (5 bases). The ends were cut back, 5 bases at V and 2 bases at J, with 16 bases in the middle. Germline loops: CDR1 SGHNT, CDR2 YENEEA. The CDR3 is made up of 15 amino acids. The CDR3 loop is CASSPRRGATYEQYF. CDR3 DNA sequence: TGTGCCAGCAGCCCACGACGGGGTGCGACCTACGAGCAGTACTTC.

The chain couples TRBV28 to TRBJ2-7; the match to TRBD1 covers 10 bases. The V gene's germline CDR1 is MDHEN and CDR2 SYDVKM. This CDR3 region has 16 residues. J lost 3 bases, V lost 6 bases, and 11 bases had no gene match. This chain's CDR3 is CASSPLPGQGFYEQYF. Here the CDR3 DNA reads TGTGCCAGCAGCCCACTCCCGGGACAGGGGTTCTACGAGCAGTACTTC. Variable domain in full (rest from reference TRBV28 and TRBJ2-7): DVKVTQSSRYLVKRTGEKVFLECVQDMDHENMFWYRQDPGLGLRLIYFSYDVKMKEKGDIPEGYSVSREKKERFSLILESASTNQTSMYLCASSPLPGQGFYEQYFGPGTRLTVT.

V usage is TRBV6-8 and J usage is TRBJ2-7, with D possibly being TRBD1 or TRBD2 (6 bases each). Germline CDR1 MNHGY, CDR2 SAAAGT. Between the trimmed V and J ends, which lost 2 bases and 3 bases, there was a span of 14 bases. The CDR3 contains 15 residues. CDR3 in amino acids: CASSYKGGQNYEQYF. The CDR3 region has the DNA TGTGCCAGCAGTTACAAGGGGGGCCAGAACTACGAGCAGTACTTC.

This chain joins TRBV11-3 and TRBJ2-7; TRBD1 aligns across 8 bases. Germline trimming cut 4 bases from V and 4 bases from J; bases unmatched to any gene: 9. CDR3 length: 15 residues. CDR1 is SGHNT, CDR2 YENEEA, per germline. CDR3 nucleotide sequence: TGTGCCAGCAGCTGGTACAGGGGGGAGGTATACGAGCAGTACTTC. Its protein product is CASSWYRGEVYEQYF.

The chain joins TRBV10-2 to TRBJ2-7; 10 positions match TRBD1. J was trimmed by 5 bases and V by 7 bases; bases with no gene match: 8. The CDR3 is made up of 14 amino acids. Germline values: CDR1 WSHSY, CDR2 SAAADI. CDR3 nucleotides: TGCGCCAGCACTAGACAGGGGGCAGGGAACGAGCAGTACTTC. Amino acids: CASTRQGAGNEQYF.

This clone is categorized as medium-sized. The CDR3 DNA reads TGTGCCAGCAGCTTATCGGCAGAGAAAGGTGGCTACACCTTC. This codes for CASSLSAEKGGYTF. This chain links TRBV11-3 with TRBJ1-2; D is uncertain. The ends were cut back, 2 bases at V and 7 bases at J, with 14 bases in the middle. CDR1 SGHNT and CDR2 YENEEA come from the germline V gene. The CDR3 totals 14 residues.

V and J are TRBV9 and TRBJ2-2; D is unclear. The germline CDR1 and CDR2 sequences are SGDLS and YYNGEE. V dropped 0 bases and J dropped 3 bases, with 3 bases sitting between them. This CDR3 contains 13 residues. The CDR3: CASSVAYTGELFF. CDR3 sequence (DNA): TGTGCCAGCAGCGTAGCTTACACCGGGGAGCTGTTTTTT.

The V and J genes are TRBV25-1 and TRBJ1-4; 10 nucleotides agree with TRBD1. The J segment lost 0 bases and the V segment lost 0 bases, leaving 4 bases of the junction unmatched. CDR3 length equals 18 residues. Germline CDR1 reads MGHDK; CDR2 reads SYGVNS. The CDR3 here is CASSEYMGTGATNEKLFF. The CDR3 DNA follows: TGTGCCAGCAGTGAATATATGGGGACAGGGGCAACTAATGAAAAACTGTTTTTT.

The chain joins TRBV19 to TRBJ1-3; D is ambiguous. CDR3 size: 13 residues. Trimming cost V 7 bases and J 4 bases, with 11 bases left between them. The germline CDR1 and CDR2 sequences are LNHDA and SQIVND (reference sequence). In nucleotides, the CDR3 is TGTGCCAGTAATGTCAAGGTGGGAAACACCATATATTTT. Translated: CASNVKVGNTIYF.